This T cell receptor (beta chain) appears in the sequencing data of a study of blood T cell repertoires in COVID-19. Study-level information: Spain, Italy and the United States supplied samples that represented acute and convalescent COVID-19. PBMCs, B-cell-depleted T cells, or T cells provided the cDNA or gDNA that made up the material.

As handled by the study authors: Cell counts per sample came from amplifying reference gene primers. Here immunoSEQ multiplex PCR was the method, and the copy in TCRdb shows in-frame clones only, minus some. That table furnishes V, J and clone size, whereas the DNA furnished D and trimming. The top ten hold around 4.2% of the sample, which has around 15,000 clones, under 95% seen once. This CDR3 is 15 amino acids long. V trimming: 4 bases; J trimming: 2 bases; junction bases outside the gene matches: 4. Germline CDR1 is SEHNR and CDR2 is FQNEAQ (reference sequence). The sequenced sample was peripheral blood. The J gene is TRBJ1-2, the V gene TRBV7-9, with TRBD1 matching over 10 bases. The TCR was taken from a man aged 55 to 70 with active COVID-19. The CDR3 sequence: CASSSPGQGNYGYTF. The CDR3 DNA reads as TGTGCCAGCAGCTCTCCGGGACAGGGGAACTATGGCTACACCTTC.